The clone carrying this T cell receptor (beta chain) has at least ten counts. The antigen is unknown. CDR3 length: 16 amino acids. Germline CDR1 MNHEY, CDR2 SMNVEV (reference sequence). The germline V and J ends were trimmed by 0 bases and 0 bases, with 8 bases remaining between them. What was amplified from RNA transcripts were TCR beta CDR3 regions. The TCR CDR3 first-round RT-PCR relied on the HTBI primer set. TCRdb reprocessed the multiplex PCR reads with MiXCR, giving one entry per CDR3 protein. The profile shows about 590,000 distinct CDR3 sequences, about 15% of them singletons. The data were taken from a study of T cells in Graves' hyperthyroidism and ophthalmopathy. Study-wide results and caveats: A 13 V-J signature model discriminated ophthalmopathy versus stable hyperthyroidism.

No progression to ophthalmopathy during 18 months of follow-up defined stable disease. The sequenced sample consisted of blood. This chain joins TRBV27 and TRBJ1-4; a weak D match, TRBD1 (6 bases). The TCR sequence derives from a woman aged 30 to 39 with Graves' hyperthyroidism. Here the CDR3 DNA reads TGTGCCAGCAGTTTATCGGGGGCCACAACTAATGAAAAACTGTTTTTT. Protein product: CASSLSGATTNEKLFF.